Shown below are 19 T cell receptor beta chains from a single sample sequenced in a study of T cell responses to AZD1222 COVID-19 vaccine. Sequencing used immunoSEQ multiplex PCR; TCRdb keeps in-frame clones, though not all of them. The sample holds about 170,000 clones, 87% seen once. Sequencing was performed on peripheral blood, taken 28 days after the second AZD1222 dose. These receptors were taken from an adult who received the AZD1222 COVID-19 vaccine.

The J gene is TRBJ2-1, the V gene TRBV6-2 or TRBV6-3; D is uncertain. V dropped 2 bases and J dropped 10 bases, with 9 bases sitting between them. The germline V gene encodes CDR1 MNHEY and CDR2 SVGEGT. The CDR3 is 12 residues long. This CDR3 reads CASSYPWPEQFF. CDR3 nucleotides: TGTGCCAGCAGTTACCCGTGGCCGGAGCAGTTCTTC.

The V and J genes are TRBV7-6 and TRBJ2-3; maybe TRBD1 (6 bases). The CDR3 extends over 16 amino acids. In germline, CDR1 is SGHVS, CDR2 FNYEAQ. Trimming took off 5 bases at V and 0 bases at J, with 15 bases between the two ends. CDR3 residues: CASSPPRGLSTDTQYF. The CDR3 DNA follows: TGTGCCAGCAGCCCGCCCAGGGGTTTGAGCACAGATACGCAGTATTTT.

This chain links TRBV18 with TRBJ2-1, with 11 nucleotides matching TRBD2. From germline, CDR1 is KGHSH and CDR2 LQKENI. Trimming at V came to 6 bases and at J to 7 bases, leaving 14 bases not matched to a gene. CDR3 length: 17 amino acids. The CDR3 bases are TGTGCCAGCTCTCCTCGTTATAGCGGGGGGGCCGTGAATGAGCAGTTCTTC. As protein: CASSPRYSGGAVNEQFF.

As to this clone: Within the sample, other DNA sequences also encode this same CDR3. The chain joins TRBV28 to TRBJ1-2; D is undetermined. Germline CDR1 reads MDHEN; CDR2 reads SYDVKM. The CDR3 has 12 amino acids. Deletions cut 2 bases from V and 5 bases from J, with 6 bases between. This CDR3 is CASSLEGYGYTF. The CDR3 region has the DNA TGTGCCAGCAGTTTAGAAGGTTATGGCTACACCTTC.

The V gene is TRBV10-3, the J gene TRBJ2-7; the D gene could be TRBD1 or TRBD2 (6 bases each). The CDR3 is 13 residues long. Germline V gene lookup returns CDR1 ENHRY and CDR2 SYGVKD. V gave up 6 bases and J gave up 0 bases, with 9 bases separating them. In DNA form, the CDR3 reads TGTGCCATCAGCGGGGGCCTCTCCTACGAGCAGTACTTC. Translating it yields CAISGGLSYEQYF.

This sequence joins TRBV5-1 and TRBJ1-2; D possibly corresponds to TRBD1 (5 bases). Germline lookup yields CDR1 SGHRS and CDR2 YFSETQ. V was cut by 5 bases and J by 8 bases, with 13 bases left in between. The CDR3 extends over 12 amino acids. CDR3 sequence reads: CASRGGEGGYTF. DNA for the CDR3: TGCGCCAGCAGGGGGGGTGAAGGAGGCTACACCTTC.

This chain uses TRBV29-1 with TRBJ2-1, with 7 nucleotides matching TRBD2. The CDR3 is made up of 11 amino acids. The V and J ends lost 4 bases and 9 bases, in that order; junction bases with no gene match: 3. CDR1 and CDR2 from the germline V gene are SQVTM and ANQGSEA. The CDR3 nucleotides are TGCAGCGTTGCGGGGAGGGGTGAGCAGTTCTTC. This codes for CSVAGRGEQFF.

This clone has only one observation. V is TRBV10-3 and J is TRBJ1-1; possibly TRBD1 for D (6 bases). V lost 2 bases, J lost 4 bases, and 11 bases lay in between. This CDR3 spans 14 amino acids. CDR1 and CDR2 (germline): ENHRY, SYGVKD. The CDR3 coding sequence is TGTGCCATCAGTGAGAGTCAGGGGACCACTGAAGCTTTCTTT. Its translation: CAISESQGTTEAFF.

The V gene is TRBV3-1 (or the pseudogene TRBV3-2), the J gene TRBJ2-1, with 12 bases that match TRBD2. CDR1 and CDR2 from the germline V gene are LGHDT and YNNKEL (reference sequence). Trimming took 4 bases from V and 7 from J; bases not matched to a gene: 17. The CDR3 sequence is 19 residues long. In DNA, the CDR3 is TGTGCCAGCAGCCCCAATTTCCCTGGACTAGCGGGGCCGGGGAATGAGCAGTTCTTC. Translating gives CASSPNFPGLAGPGNEQFF.

This chain links TRBV12-5 with TRBJ1-2; TRBD1 agrees at 8 bases. This CDR3 region has 13 residues. Germline-derived CDR1 and CDR2 are LGHNT and FRNRAP. J lost 7 bases, V lost 6 bases, and 7 bases had no gene match. DNA for the CDR3: TGTGCTAGTGGACGACAGGGGTTCGGTGGCTACACCTTC. Its translation is CASGRQGFGGYTF.

V gene TRBV12-3 or TRBV12-4 combines with J gene TRBJ1-1, with D maybe TRBD1 (6 bases). Trimming removed 7 bases at V and 5 bases at J, with 14 bases between. CDR3 length equals 13 residues. The CDR3: CASKTTGPTEAFF. The CDR3 DNA follows: TGTGCCAGCAAAACTACAGGGCCGACTGAAGCTTTCTTT.

Written as DNA, the CDR3 is TGTGCCAGCAGCCCTCTAACAGGACTAGACAAAACAGATACGCAGTATTTT. Amino acids: CASSPLTGLDKTDTQYF. The chain joins TRBV5-6 to TRBJ2-3; 7 bases are shared with TRBD2. CDR1 is SGHDT, CDR2 YYEEEE, per germline. V dropped 4 bases and J dropped 3; count of bases not matched to a gene: 14. The CDR3 consists of 17 residues.

V and J are TRBV10-2 and TRBJ1-2; possible D gene TRBD1, 6 bases. The V end lost 0 bases, the J end lost 4 bases, and 15 bases lay between the germline ends. The germline CDR1 and CDR2 sequences are WSHSY and SAAADI. The CDR3 loop spans 16 amino acids. The CDR3 is CASSESILQGSYGYTF. CDR3 coding DNA: TGCGCCAGCAGTGAGTCGATACTACAGGGTAGCTATGGCTACACCTTC.

This sequence joins TRBV18 and TRBJ2-1; no clear D. This CDR3 spans 15 amino acids. From germline, CDR1 is KGHSH and CDR2 LQKENI. V lost 3 bases and J 1 base, leaving 10 bases between the germline ends. The CDR3 DNA follows: TGTGCCAGCTCACCTGAGGTGTCATCCTACAATGAGCAGTTCTTC. Its protein product is CASSPEVSSYNEQFF.

This chain connects TRBV11-3 to TRBJ1-6, with 7 nucleotides matching TRBD1. This CDR3 has 14 amino acids. Germline V lookup: CDR1 SGHNT, CDR2 YENEEA. The trim removed 6 bases at V and 7 bases at J, leaving 6 bases unmatched. The CDR3 protein is CASSTGTANSPLHF. CDR3 DNA sequence: TGTGCCAGCAGTACCGGGACAGCCAATTCACCCCTCCACTTT.

V gene TRBV6-5 combines with J gene TRBJ2-7, with D possibly TRBD2 on 6 matching bases. Germline V CDR1 and CDR2: MNHEY, SVGAGI. This CDR3 is built from 13 residues. Trimming took off 2 bases at V and 4 bases at J, with 9 bases between the two ends. The CDR3 protein is CASSYRERYEQYF. The CDR3 DNA reads as TGTGCCAGCAGTTACCGGGAGAGGTACGAGCAGTACTTC.

This clone was seen only once. This rearrangement joins TRBV11-2 to TRBJ2-3; no definite D call. Germline V gene sequence: CDR1 SGHAT, CDR2 FQNNGV. V shed 5 bases and J shed 6 bases, with 18 bases lying between them. The CDR3 spans 15 residues. The CDR3 protein is CASSGSSGVFDTQYF. The CDR3 DNA reads as TGTGCCAGCAGCGGTAGCTCTGGAGTGTTTGATACGCAGTATTTT.

The chain combines TRBV5-1 with TRBJ1-3; tentatively, D is TRBD1 (6 bases). Germline loops: CDR1 SGHRS, CDR2 YFSETQ. The CDR3 is made up of 16 amino acids. Deletions cut 4 bases from V and 3 bases from J, with 17 bases between. The CDR3 DNA reads as TGCGCCAGCAGCCTCCTTTCGGGGGGCTTTGGAAACACCATATATTTT. Amino acid sequence: CASSLLSGGFGNTIYF.

The J gene is TRBJ1-5, the V gene TRBV5-6, with unresolved D. Trimming removed 4 bases from V and 4 bases from J, with 12 bases in between. Looked up from germline, CDR1 is SGHDT and CDR2 is YYEEEE. The CDR3 sequence is 14 residues long. CDR3 sequence (DNA): TGTGCCAGCAGCCTAACCCTGGGGAATCAGCCCCAGCATTTT. This translates into CASSLTLGNQPQHF.